One sample yielded the 24 T cell receptor beta chains listed below, sequenced in a study of cytomegalovirus exposure and HLA in healthy donors. PCR primers comprised 60 Vbeta and 13 Jbeta primers. The repertoire was sequenced with immunoSEQ multiplex PCR; TCRdb's copy has only in-frame clones and lacks some. The sample records 150,000 to 200,000 clones, roughly 70% being singletons. The specimen was PBMCs. The receptor set was obtained from a man in his forties in good health and CMV-seropositive.

This clone was seen only once. The chain combines TRBV7-9 with TRBJ2-5; D unclear. The CDR3 covers 11 residues. V lost 5 bases, J lost 3 bases, and 4 bases lay in between. The germline V gene has CDR1 SEHNR and CDR2 FQNEAQ (reference sequence). This CDR3 reads CASSPKETQYF. The CDR3, as DNA: TGTGCCAGCAGCCCCAAAGAGACCCAGTACTTC. The full variable domain, its missing parts supplied by reference TRBV7-9 and TRBJ2-5, is DTGVSQNPRHKITKRGQNVTFRCDPISEHNRLYWYRQTLGQGPEFLTYFQNEAQLEKSRLLSDRFSAERPKGSFSTLEIQRTEQGDSAMYLCASSPKETQYFGPGTRLLVL.

The genes are TRBV14 and TRBJ2-1; D perhaps matches TRBD2 (6 bases). Trimming stripped 8 bases from V and 0 bases from J, with 14 bases between. CDR1 and CDR2 (germline): SGHDN, FVKESK. CDR3 size: 15 residues. CDR3 DNA: TGTGCCAGCGGAAGACTAGGGAGCTCCTACAATGAGCAGTTCTTC. Protein: CASGRLGSSYNEQFF. Using reference TRBV14 and TRBJ2-1 for the parts outside the CDR3, the full variable domain is EAGVTQFPSHSVIEKGQTVTLRCDPISGHDNLYWYRRVMGKEIKFLLHFVKESKQDESGMPNNRFLAERTGGTYSTLKVQPAELEDSGVYFCASGRLGSSYNEQFFGPGTRLTVL.

This chain connects TRBV7-8 to TRBJ2-7, with TRBD1 identical over 8 bases. With V trimmed by 5 bases and J by 7 bases, 10 bases remained unmatched. In germline, CDR1 is SGHVS, CDR2 FQNEAQ. There are 14 residues in the CDR3. CDR3: CASSTRDRLGEQYF. CDR3 nucleotide sequence: TGTGCCAGCAGCACCCGGGACAGGTTAGGGGAGCAGTACTTC. The full variable domain, its missing parts supplied by reference TRBV7-8 and TRBJ2-7, is GAGVSQSPRYKVAKRGQDVALRCDPISGHVSLFWYQQALGQGPEFLTYFQNEAQLDKSGLPSDRFFAERPEGSVSTLKIQRTQQEDSAVYLCASSTRDRLGEQYFGPGTRLTVT.

The chain uses TRBV5-6 and TRBJ2-1; 13 positions agree with TRBD2. The CDR3 length is 17 residues. Germline V CDR1 and CDR2: SGHDT, YYEEEE. Unmatched junction bases numbered 17, after V lost 5 bases and J lost 12 bases. The CDR3 spells CASRPRLRGTSGVGQFF. The CDR3 bases are TGTGCCAGCAGGCCACGTCTTCGAGGGACTAGCGGGGTTGGGCAGTTCTTC.

The chain recombines TRBV4-3 with TRBJ1-2, with D unresolved. This CDR3 region has 15 residues. The germline V gene encodes CDR1 LGHNA and CDR2 YSLEER. Trimming took 0 bases from V and 1 from J, leaving 9 bases between them. In nucleotides, the CDR3 is TGCGCCAGCAGCCAAGAAAGCCGATTTAACTATGGCTACACCTTC. Its protein product is CASSQESRFNYGYTF.

The V and J genes are TRBV5-8 and TRBJ1-5; D unclear. Germline assignment: CDR1 SGHTS and CDR2 YDEGEE. Trimming took off 0 bases at V and 7 bases at J, with 11 bases between the two ends. This CDR3 spans 14 amino acids. The CDR3: CASSLGGFGQPQHF. The CDR3 DNA sequence: TGTGCCAGCAGCTTGGGAGGGTTTGGGCAGCCCCAGCATTTT.

The V gene is TRBV6-5, the J gene TRBJ1-2; D gene uncertain. The CDR3 has 13 residues. Germline V gives CDR1 MNHEY, CDR2 SVGAGI. The V gene lost 6 bases and the J gene lost 3 bases, with 11 bases spanning the gap. CDR3 DNA: TGTGCCAGCAGCCTACCCCCCGACTATGGCTACACCTTC. This codes for CASSLPPDYGYTF.

V and J are TRBV7-9 and TRBJ2-4, with D possibly TRBD1 on 6 matching bases. The V end was cut by 3 bases, the J end by 0 bases, with 21 bases between. This CDR3 is built from 19 residues. In germline, CDR1 is SEHNR, CDR2 FQNEAQ (reference sequence). This chain's CDR3 is CASSFFTAQGRTAKNIQYF. The CDR3 DNA reads TGTGCCAGCAGCTTCTTTACGGCCCAGGGGCGTACAGCCAAAAACATTCAGTACTTC. Combining the CDR3 with reference TRBV7-9 and TRBJ2-4 gives the whole variable domain DTGVSQNPRHKITKRGQNVTFRCDPISEHNRLYWYRQTLGQGPEFLTYFQNEAQLEKSRLLSDRFSAERPKGSFSTLEIQRTEQGDSAMYLCASSFFTAQGRTAKNIQYFGAGTRLSVL.

The V gene is TRBV7-3, the J gene TRBJ2-7, with D unresolved. The CDR3 runs 14 residues. CDR1 SGHTA and CDR2 FQGTGA come from the germline V gene. The V end lost 2 bases, the J end lost 3 bases, and 11 bases lay between the germline ends. The CDR3 nucleotides are TGTGCCAGCAGCTTAGGTCCAGGCTACTACGAGCAGTACTTC. It yields the protein CASSLGPGYYEQYF. Using reference TRBV7-3 and TRBJ2-7 for the parts outside the CDR3, the full variable domain is GAGVSQTPSNKVTEKGKYVELRCDPISGHTALYWYRQSLGQGPEFLIYFQGTGAADDSGLPNDRFFAVRPEGSVSTLKIQRTERGDSAVYLCASSLGPGYYEQYFGPGTRLTVT.

The chain combines TRBV27 with TRBJ2-4; weak D call: TRBD1 (6 bases). CDR3 size: 14 residues. Germline V gives CDR1 MNHEY, CDR2 SMNVEV (reference sequence). Trimming shortened V by 2 bases and J by 9 bases, and 14 bases separated the two germline ends. The CDR3 is CASSLRQGRSIQYF. The CDR3 DNA follows: TGTGCCAGCAGTTTAAGGCAGGGGAGAAGCATTCAGTACTTC.

The chain carries TRBV19 and TRBJ1-6; 10 bases are shared with TRBD1. Germline CDR1 reads LNHDA; CDR2 reads SQIVND (reference sequence). Trimming removed 7 bases from V and 5 bases from J; junction bases left unmatched: 5. The CDR3 extends over 15 amino acids. CDR3 loop: CASTATGGNNSPLHF. CDR3 nucleotides: TGTGCCAGTACCGCGACAGGGGGCAATAATTCACCCCTCCACTTT.

The chain links TRBV2 to TRBJ2-2, with D possibly being TRBD2 (6 bases). The V gene lost 3 bases and the J gene lost 5 bases, with 13 bases spanning the gap. The germline V gene encodes CDR1 SNHLY and CDR2 FYNNEI. CDR3 length equals 15 residues. The CDR3 sequence: CASSEGVTSTGELFF. The DNA of the CDR3 is TGTGCCAGCAGTGAGGGGGTGACTAGTACCGGGGAGCTGTTTTTT.

This clone has a handful of counts. J is TRBJ1-6 and V is TRBV5-6, with D possibly being TRBD1 (5 bases). The V gene's germline CDR1 is SGHDT and CDR2 YYEEEE. The CDR3 runs to 15 residues. The germline V and J ends were trimmed by 0 bases and 7 bases, with 11 bases remaining between them. CDR3 residues: CASSLGQTVNSPLHF. DNA of the CDR3: TGTGCCAGCAGCTTGGGACAGACCGTAAATTCACCCCTCCACTTT.

This chain joins TRBV6-5 and TRBJ1-2, with 7 positions matching TRBD1. The germline gives CDR1 MNHEY, CDR2 SVGAGI. The trim removed 6 bases at V and 8 bases at J, leaving 6 bases unmatched. The CDR3 sequence is 12 residues long. CDR3: CASRVTGEGYTF. The CDR3 coding sequence is TGTGCCAGCAGGGTCACAGGGGAAGGCTACACCTTC.

The chain couples TRBV19 to TRBJ2-2; 9 bases fit TRBD1. V lost 6 bases and J lost 7; bases outside the gene matches: 12. Germline V gives CDR1 LNHDA, CDR2 SQIVND (reference sequence). The CDR3 length is 16 residues. The CDR3 nucleotides are TGTGCCAGTAGGAGGGGACAGGGACTCCAAGGCGGGGAGCTGTTTTTT. It encodes CASRRGQGLQGGELFF.

The V and J genes are TRBV2 and TRBJ1-2; 9 bases fit TRBD1. The CDR3 is made up of 14 amino acids. The V gene's germline CDR1 is SNHLY and CDR2 FYNNEI. V shed 4 bases, J shed 4 bases, and the junction held 4 bases outside the gene matches. The CDR3 here is CASSGTGEGYGYTF. The CDR3 bases are TGTGCCAGCAGTGGGACAGGGGAAGGCTATGGCTACACCTTC.

The V gene is TRBV27, the J gene TRBJ1-1; a weak D match, TRBD1 (5 bases). Germline values: CDR1 MNHEY, CDR2 SMNVEV (reference sequence). Trimming took off 2 bases at V and 4 bases at J, with 17 bases between the two ends. This CDR3 region has 16 residues. The CDR3 protein is CASSLMGPRLGTEAFF. CDR3 in DNA: TGTGCCAGCAGTTTAATGGGGCCCCGTCTCGGCACTGAAGCTTTCTTT.

This chain joins TRBV9 and TRBJ1-1; a weak D match, TRBD1 (5 bases). The CDR3 is made up of 14 amino acids. Trimming removed 0 bases from V and 6 bases from J, with 12 bases in between. Germline CDR1 and CDR2: SGDLS and YYNGEE. In DNA form, the CDR3 reads TGTGCCAGCAGCGTAGGACTAGGGGAGCCTGAAGCTTTCTTT. Its translation: CASSVGLGEPEAFF.

The DNA of the CDR3 is TGTGCCAGCAGCGGCAAGGGGGGGGAAGAGACCCAGTACTTC. This gives the protein CASSGKGGEETQYF. This chain connects TRBV7-9 to TRBJ2-5; perhaps TRBD2 as D (7 bases). The CDR3 runs to 14 residues. V was trimmed by 5 bases and J by 3 bases, leaving 13 bases between them. In germline, CDR1 is SEHNR, CDR2 FQNEAQ (reference sequence).

J is TRBJ1-4 and V is TRBV9; D might be TRBD1 (5 bases). This CDR3 has 17 residues. V dropped 4 bases and J dropped 7 bases, with 23 bases sitting between them. Germline V lookup: CDR1 SGDLS, CDR2 YYNGEE. CDR3 coding DNA: TGTGCCAGCAGCCCCACCCATCCGGGGGGGATCGGTGAAAAACTGTTTTTT. Translation: CASSPTHPGGIGEKLFF.

In its sample, this clone was seen a few times. This chain joins TRBV4-1 and TRBJ1-1, with D hard to call. The V gene lost 2 bases and the J gene lost 4 bases, with 5 bases spanning the gap. CDR1 and CDR2 (germline): MGHRA, YSYEKL. The CDR3 consists of 12 residues. The CDR3 coding sequence is TGCGCCAGCAGCCAAACGGGCACTGAAGCTTTCTTT. It yields the protein CASSQTGTEAFF.

The V and J genes are TRBV6-6 and TRBJ1-1, with D possibly being TRBD1 (6 bases). The CDR3 has 14 residues. Germline V gives CDR1 MNHNY, CDR2 SVGAGI (reference sequence). Trimming removed 5 bases from V and 9 bases from J, with 19 bases in between. CDR3 nucleotides: TGTGCCAGCAGTCACGTACGGGACAAAAGGAAAGCTTTCTTT. Translated, it gives CASSHVRDKRKAFF.

This chain uses TRBV11-1 with TRBJ2-2; D gene ambiguous. Trimming removed 8 bases at V and 4 bases at J, with 8 bases between. Germline CDR1 reads SGHAT; CDR2 reads FQDESV (reference sequence). CDR3 size: 12 residues. The CDR3 DNA follows: TGTGCCAGCCAACGGGTCACCGGGGAGCTGTTTTTT. Residues: CASQRVTGELFF. Full variable domain (missing parts from reference TRBV11-1 and TRBJ2-2): EAEVAQSPRYKITEKSQAVAFWCDPISGHATLYWYRQILGQGPELLVQFQDESVVDDSQLPKDRFSAERLKGVDSTLKIQPAELGDSAMYLCASQRVTGELFFGEGSRLTVL.

The gene calls are TRBV7-6 and TRBJ2-1; 13 bases match TRBD2. This CDR3 has 16 residues. Germline V gene lookup returns CDR1 SGHVS and CDR2 FNYEAQ. J gave up 3 bases and V 4 bases, and 3 bases lay outside the gene matches. The CDR3 nucleotides read TGTGCCAGCAGCTCCCGACTAGCGGGGGGCTACAATGAGCAGTTCTTC. It codes for CASSSRLAGGYNEQFF.